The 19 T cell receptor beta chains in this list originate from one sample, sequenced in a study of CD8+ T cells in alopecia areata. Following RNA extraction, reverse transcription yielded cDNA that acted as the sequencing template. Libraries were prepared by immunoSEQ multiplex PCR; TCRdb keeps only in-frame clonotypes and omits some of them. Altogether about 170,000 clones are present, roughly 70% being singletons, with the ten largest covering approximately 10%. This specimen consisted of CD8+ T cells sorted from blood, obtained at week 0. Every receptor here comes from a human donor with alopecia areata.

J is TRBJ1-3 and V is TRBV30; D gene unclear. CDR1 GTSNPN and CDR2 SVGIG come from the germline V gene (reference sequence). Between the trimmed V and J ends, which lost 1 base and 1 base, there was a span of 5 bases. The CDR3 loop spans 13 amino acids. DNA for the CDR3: TGTGCCTGGAGTGAGGATTCTGGAAACACCATATATTTT. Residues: CAWSEDSGNTIYF.

The CDR3: CASSFGSGVYEKLFF. CDR3 DNA sequence: TGTGCCAGCAGCTTCGGATCAGGGGTTTATGAAAAACTGTTTTTT. The rearrangement uses TRBV5-6 and TRBJ1-4, with D perhaps TRBD1 (6 bases). Germline CDR1 SGHDT, CDR2 YYEEEE. CDR3 length: 15 residues. V was pared by 2 bases and J by 6 bases, with 14 bases between.

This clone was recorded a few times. CDR3 nucleotide sequence: TGCGCCAGCAGCCCGTGGGGCTACGAGCAGTACTTC. Translated, it gives CASSPWGYEQYF. V is TRBV5-1 and J is TRBJ2-7; D unresolved. This CDR3 region has 12 residues. Deletions cut 4 bases from V and 3 bases from J, with 8 bases between. Germline lookup yields CDR1 SGHRS and CDR2 YFSETQ.

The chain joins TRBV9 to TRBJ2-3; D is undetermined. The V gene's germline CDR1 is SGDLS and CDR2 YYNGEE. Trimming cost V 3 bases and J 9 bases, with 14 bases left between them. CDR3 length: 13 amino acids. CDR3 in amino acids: CASSAGSFTTQYF. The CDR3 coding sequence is TGTGCCAGCAGCGCGGGCTCTTTTACCACGCAGTATTTT.

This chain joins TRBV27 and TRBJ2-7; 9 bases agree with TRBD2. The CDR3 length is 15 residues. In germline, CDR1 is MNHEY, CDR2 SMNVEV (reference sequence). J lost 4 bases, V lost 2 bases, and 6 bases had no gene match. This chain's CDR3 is CASSLQRGAIYEQYF. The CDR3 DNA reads TGTGCCAGCAGTTTACAGCGGGGGGCTATTTACGAGCAGTACTTC.

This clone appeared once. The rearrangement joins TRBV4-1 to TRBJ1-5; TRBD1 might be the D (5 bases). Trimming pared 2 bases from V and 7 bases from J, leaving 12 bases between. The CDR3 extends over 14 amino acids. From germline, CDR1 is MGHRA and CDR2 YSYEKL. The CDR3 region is CASSQSWGWQPQHF. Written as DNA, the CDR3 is TGCGCCAGCAGCCAAAGTTGGGGGTGGCAGCCCCAGCATTTT.

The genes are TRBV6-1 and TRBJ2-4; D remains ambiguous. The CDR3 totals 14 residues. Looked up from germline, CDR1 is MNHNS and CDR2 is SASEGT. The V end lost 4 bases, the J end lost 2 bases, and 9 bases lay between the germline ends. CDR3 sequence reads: CASSGSHSKNIQYF. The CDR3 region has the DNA TGTGCCAGCAGTGGCAGCCACTCCAAAAACATTCAGTACTTC.

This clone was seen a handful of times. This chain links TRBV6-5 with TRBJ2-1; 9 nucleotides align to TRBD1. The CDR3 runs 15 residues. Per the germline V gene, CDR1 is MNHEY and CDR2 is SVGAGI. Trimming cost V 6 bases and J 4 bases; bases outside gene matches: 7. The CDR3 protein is CASRQWDRDYNEQFF. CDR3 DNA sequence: TGTGCCAGCAGACAGTGGGACAGGGATTACAATGAGCAGTTCTTC.

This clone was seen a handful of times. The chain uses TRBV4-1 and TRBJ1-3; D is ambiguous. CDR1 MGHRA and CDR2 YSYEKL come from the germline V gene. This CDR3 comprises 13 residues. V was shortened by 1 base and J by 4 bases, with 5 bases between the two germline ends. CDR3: CASSQVRGNTIYF. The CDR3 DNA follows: TGCGCCAGCAGCCAAGTGCGCGGAAACACCATATATTTT.

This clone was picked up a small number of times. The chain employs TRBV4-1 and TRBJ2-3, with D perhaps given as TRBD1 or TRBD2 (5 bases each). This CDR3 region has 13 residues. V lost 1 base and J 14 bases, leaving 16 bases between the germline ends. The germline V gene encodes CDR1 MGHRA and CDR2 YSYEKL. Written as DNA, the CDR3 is TGCGCCAGCAGCCAAGTCTTGGAGAGGGGTTGGTATTTT. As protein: CASSQVLERGWYF.

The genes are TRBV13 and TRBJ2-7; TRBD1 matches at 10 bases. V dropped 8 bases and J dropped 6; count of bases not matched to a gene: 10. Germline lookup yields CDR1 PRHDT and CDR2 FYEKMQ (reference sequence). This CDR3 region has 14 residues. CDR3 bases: TGTGCCAGCGGCCTCGGGACAGGGGTGGGCGAGCAGTACTTC. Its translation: CASGLGTGVGEQYF. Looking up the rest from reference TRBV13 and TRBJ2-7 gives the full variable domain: AAGVIQSPRHLIKEKRETATLKCYPIPRHDTVYWYQQGPGQDPQFLISFYEKMQSDKGSIPDRFSAQQFSDYHSELNMSSLELGDSALYFCASGLGTGVGEQYFGPGTRLTVT.

CDR3 sequence (DNA): TGTGCCAGCAGCGTAGACGGACAGCCTTACAATGAGCAGTTCTTC. This translates into CASSVDGQPYNEQFF. The rearrangement joins TRBV9 to TRBJ2-1; a weak D match, TRBD1 (6 bases). V dropped 0 bases and J dropped 4 bases, with 11 bases sitting between them. This CDR3 region has 15 residues. In germline, CDR1 is SGDLS, CDR2 YYNGEE.

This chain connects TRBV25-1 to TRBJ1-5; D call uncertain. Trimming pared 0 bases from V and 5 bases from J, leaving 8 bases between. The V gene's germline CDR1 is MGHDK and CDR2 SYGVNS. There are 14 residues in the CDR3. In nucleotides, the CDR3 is TGTGCCAGCAGTGAATATCAAAGGGATCAGCCCCAGCATTTT. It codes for CASSEYQRDQPQHF.

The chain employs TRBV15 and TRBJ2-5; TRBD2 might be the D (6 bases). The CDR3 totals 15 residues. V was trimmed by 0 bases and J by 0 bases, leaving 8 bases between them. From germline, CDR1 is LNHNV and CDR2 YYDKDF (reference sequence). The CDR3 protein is CATSRDGRYQETQYF. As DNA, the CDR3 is TGTGCCACCAGCAGAGATGGGAGGTACCAAGAGACCCAGTACTTC.

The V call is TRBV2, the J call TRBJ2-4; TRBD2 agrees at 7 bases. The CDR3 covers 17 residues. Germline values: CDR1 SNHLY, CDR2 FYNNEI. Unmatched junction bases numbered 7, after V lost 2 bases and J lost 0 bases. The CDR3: CASSEPEASGAKNIQYF. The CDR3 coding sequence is TGTGCCAGCAGTGAACCTGAGGCTAGCGGAGCCAAAAACATTCAGTACTTC.

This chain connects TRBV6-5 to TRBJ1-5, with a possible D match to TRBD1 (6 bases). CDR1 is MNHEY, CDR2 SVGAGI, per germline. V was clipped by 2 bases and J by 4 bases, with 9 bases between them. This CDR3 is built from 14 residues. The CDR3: CASSYGQFNQPQHF. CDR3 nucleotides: TGTGCCAGCAGTTACGGACAGTTTAATCAGCCCCAGCATTTT.

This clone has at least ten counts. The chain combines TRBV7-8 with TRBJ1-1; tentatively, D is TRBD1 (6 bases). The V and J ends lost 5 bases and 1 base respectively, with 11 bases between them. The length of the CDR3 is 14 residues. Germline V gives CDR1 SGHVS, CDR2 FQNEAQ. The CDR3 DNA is TGTGCCAGCAGCGATGGACAGAAGAACACTGAAGCTTTCTTT. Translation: CASSDGQKNTEAFF.

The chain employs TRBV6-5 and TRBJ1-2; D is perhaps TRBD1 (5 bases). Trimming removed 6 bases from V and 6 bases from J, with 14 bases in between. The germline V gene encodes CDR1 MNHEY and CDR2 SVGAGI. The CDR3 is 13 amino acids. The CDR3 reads CASRPGTSDGYTF. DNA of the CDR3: TGTGCCAGCAGACCCGGGACGAGTGATGGCTACACCTTC.

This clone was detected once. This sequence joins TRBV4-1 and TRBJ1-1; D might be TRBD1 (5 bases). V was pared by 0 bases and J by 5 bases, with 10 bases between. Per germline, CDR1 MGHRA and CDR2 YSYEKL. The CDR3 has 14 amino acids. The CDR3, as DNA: TGCGCCAGCAGCCAAGAAAGGGGAGGGACTGAAGCTTTCTTT. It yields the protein CASSQERGGTEAFF.